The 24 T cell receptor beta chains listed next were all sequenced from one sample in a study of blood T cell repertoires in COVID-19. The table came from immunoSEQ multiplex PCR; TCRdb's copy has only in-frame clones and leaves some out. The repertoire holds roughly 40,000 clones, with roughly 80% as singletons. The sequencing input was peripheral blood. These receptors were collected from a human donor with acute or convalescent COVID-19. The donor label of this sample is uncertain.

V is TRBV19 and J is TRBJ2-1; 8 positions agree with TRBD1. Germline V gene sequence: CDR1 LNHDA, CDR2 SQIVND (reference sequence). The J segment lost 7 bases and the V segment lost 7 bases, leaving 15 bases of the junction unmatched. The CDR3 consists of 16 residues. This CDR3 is CASTIIGTGGGNEQFF. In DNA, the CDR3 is TGTGCCAGTACAATTATCGGGACAGGTGGAGGGAATGAGCAGTTCTTC.

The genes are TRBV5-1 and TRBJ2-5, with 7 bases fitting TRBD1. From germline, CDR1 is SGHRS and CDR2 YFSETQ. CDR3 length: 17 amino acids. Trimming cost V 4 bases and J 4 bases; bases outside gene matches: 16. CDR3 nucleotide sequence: TGCGCCAGCAGCACAATCTCCGGGACAGAGATCCGAGAGACCCAGTACTTC. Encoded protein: CASSTISGTEIRETQYF.

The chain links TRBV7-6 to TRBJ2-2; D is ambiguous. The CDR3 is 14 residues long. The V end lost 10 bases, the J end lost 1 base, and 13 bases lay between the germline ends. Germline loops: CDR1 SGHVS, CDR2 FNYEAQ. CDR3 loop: CATSEERNTGELFF. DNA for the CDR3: TGTGCCACCAGTGAGGAAAGGAACACCGGGGAGCTGTTTTTT.

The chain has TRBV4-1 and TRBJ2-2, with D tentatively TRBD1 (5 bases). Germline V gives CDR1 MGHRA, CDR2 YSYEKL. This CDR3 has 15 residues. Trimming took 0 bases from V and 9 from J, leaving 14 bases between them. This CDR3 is CASSQDFDSRRELFF. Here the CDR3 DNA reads TGCGCCAGCAGCCAAGATTTTGACAGTAGAAGGGAGCTGTTTTTT.

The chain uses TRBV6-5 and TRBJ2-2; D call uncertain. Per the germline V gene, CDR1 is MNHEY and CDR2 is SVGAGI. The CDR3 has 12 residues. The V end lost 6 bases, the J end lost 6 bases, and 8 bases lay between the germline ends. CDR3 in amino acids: CASRGGPGELFF. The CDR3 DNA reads TGTGCCAGCAGGGGTGGGCCCGGGGAGCTGTTTTTT.

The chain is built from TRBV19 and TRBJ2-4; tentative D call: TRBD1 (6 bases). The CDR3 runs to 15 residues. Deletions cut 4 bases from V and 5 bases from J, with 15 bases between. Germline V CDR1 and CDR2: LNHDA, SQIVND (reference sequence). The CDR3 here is CASSTSTGWENIQYF. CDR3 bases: TGTGCCAGTAGTACATCAACAGGGTGGGAAAACATTCAGTACTTC.

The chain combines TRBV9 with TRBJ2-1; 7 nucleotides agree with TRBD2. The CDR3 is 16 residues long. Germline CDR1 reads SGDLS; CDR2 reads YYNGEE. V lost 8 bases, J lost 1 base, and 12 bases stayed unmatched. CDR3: CARIPGRVTSYNEQFF. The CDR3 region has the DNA TGTGCCAGAATACCTGGGAGGGTTACATCCTACAATGAGCAGTTCTTC.

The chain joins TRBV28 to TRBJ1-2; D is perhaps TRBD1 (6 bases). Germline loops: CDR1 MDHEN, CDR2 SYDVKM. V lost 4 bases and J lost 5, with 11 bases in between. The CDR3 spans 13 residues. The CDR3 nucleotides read TGTGCCAGCAGTTCCCGGGACAAGTATGGCTACACCTTC. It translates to CASSSRDKYGYTF.

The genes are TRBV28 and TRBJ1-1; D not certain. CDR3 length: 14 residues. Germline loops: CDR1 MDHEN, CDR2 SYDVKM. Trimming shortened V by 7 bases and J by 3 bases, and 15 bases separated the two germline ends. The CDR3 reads CASTNSRGYTEAFF. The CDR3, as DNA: TGTGCCAGCACCAACAGCCGGGGTTACACTGAAGCTTTCTTT.

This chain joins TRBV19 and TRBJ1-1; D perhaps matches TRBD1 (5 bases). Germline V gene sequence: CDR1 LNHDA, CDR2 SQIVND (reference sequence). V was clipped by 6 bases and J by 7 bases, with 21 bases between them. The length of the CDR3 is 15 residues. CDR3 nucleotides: TGTGCCAGTAGGAGGACGGGGGTATCGAGAGTTGAAGCTTTCTTT. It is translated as CASRRTGVSRVEAFF.

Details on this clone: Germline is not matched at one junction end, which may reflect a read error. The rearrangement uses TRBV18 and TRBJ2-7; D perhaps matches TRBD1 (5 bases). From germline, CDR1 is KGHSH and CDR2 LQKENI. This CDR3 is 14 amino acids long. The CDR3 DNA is TGTGCCAGCTCAACACCTGACAGACCCTACGAGCAGTACTTC. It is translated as CASSTPDRPYEQYF.

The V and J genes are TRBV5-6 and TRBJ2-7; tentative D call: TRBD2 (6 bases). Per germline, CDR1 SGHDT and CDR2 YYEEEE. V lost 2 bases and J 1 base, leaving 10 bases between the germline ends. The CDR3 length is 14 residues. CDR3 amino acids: CASSLGGRSYEQYF. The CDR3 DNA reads TGTGCCAGCAGCTTAGGAGGGAGATCCTACGAGCAGTACTTC.

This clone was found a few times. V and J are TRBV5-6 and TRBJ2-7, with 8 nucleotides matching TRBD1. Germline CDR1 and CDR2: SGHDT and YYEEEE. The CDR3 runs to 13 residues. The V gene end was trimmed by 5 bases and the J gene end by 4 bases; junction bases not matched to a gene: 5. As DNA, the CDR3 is TGTGCCAGCAGGAGGCAGGGGGCGTACGAGCAGTACTTC. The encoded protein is CASRRQGAYEQYF.

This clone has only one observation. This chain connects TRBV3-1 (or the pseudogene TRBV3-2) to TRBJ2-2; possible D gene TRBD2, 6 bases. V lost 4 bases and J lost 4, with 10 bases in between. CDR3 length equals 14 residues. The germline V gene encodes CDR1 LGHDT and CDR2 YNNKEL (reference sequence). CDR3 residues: CASSPGVGTGELFF. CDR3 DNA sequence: TGTGCCAGCAGCCCGGGGGTAGGCACCGGGGAGCTGTTTTTT.

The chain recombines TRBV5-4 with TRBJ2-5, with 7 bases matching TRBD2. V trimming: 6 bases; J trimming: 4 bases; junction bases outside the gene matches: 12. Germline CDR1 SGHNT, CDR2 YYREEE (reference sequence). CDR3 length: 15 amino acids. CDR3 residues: CASTNKAGEGETQYF. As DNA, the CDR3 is TGTGCCAGCACCAACAAGGCGGGAGAGGGAGAGACCCAGTACTTC. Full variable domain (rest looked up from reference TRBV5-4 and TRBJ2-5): ETGVTQSPTHLIKTRGQQVTLRCSSQSGHNTVSWYQQALGQGPQFIFQYYREEENGRGNFPPRFSGLQFPNYSSELNVNALELDDSALYLCASTNKAGEGETQYFGPGTRLLVL.

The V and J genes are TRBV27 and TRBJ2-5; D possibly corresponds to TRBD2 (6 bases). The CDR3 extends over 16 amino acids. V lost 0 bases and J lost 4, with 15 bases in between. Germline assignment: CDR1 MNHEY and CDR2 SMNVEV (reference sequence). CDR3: CASSLSGLAKGETQYF. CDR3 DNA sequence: TGTGCCAGCAGTTTATCCGGGCTAGCGAAGGGAGAGACCCAGTACTTC.

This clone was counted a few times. CDR3 in DNA: TGTGCCAGCAGCGCTGGGGGCTGGGAGACCCAGTACTTC. Translating gives CASSAGGWETQYF. V and J are TRBV7-3 and TRBJ2-5, with a weak D call TRBD1 (6 bases). The ends were cut back, 5 bases at V and 5 bases at J, with 12 bases in the middle. In germline, CDR1 is SGHTA, CDR2 FQGTGA. The CDR3 sequence is 13 residues long.

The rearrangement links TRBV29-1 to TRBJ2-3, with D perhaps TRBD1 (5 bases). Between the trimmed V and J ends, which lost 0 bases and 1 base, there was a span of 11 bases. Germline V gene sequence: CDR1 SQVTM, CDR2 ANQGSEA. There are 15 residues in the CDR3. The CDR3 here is CSVEDLAGRTDTQYF. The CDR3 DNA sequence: TGCAGCGTTGAAGATTTGGCAGGGCGCACAGATACGCAGTATTTT.

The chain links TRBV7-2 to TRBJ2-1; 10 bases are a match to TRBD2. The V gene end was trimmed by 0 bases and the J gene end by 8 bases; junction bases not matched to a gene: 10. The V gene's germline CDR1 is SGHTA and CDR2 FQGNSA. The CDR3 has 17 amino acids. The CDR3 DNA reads TGTGCCAGCAGCTTAGCGCTGGGTAGCGGGGGGTTGGATGAGCAGTTCTTC. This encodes CASSLALGSGGLDEQFF.

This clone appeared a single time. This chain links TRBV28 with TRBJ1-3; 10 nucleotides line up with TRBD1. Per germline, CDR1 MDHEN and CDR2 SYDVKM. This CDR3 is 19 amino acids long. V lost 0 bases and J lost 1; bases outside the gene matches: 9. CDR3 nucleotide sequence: TGTGCCAGCAGTTTATGGGGGACAGGGGATCGAGGGTCTGGAAACACCATATATTTT. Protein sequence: CASSLWGTGDRGSGNTIYF. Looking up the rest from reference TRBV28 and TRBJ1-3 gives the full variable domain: DVKVTQSSRYLVKRTGEKVFLECVQDMDHENMFWYRQDPGLGLRLIYFSYDVKMKEKGDIPEGYSVSREKKERFSLILESASTNQTSMYLCASSLWGTGDRGSGNTIYFGEGSWLTVV.

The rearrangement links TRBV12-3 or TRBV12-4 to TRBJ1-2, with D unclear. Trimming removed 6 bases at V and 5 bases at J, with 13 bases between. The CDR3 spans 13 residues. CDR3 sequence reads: CASSRGENYGYTF. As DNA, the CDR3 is TGTGCCAGCAGCCGTGGGGAGAATTATGGCTACACCTTC.

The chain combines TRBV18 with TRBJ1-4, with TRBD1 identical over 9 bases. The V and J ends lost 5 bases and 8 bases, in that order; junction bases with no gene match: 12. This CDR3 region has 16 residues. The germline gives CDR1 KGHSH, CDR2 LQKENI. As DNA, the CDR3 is TGTGCCAGCTCAGCGTCTGCCGGGACAGGGTTCGAAAAACTGTTTTTT. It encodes CASSASAGTGFEKLFF. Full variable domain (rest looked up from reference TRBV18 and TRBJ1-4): NAGVMQNPRHLVRRRGQEARLRCSPMKGHSHVYWYRQLPEEGLKFMVYLQKENIIDESGMPKERFSAEFPKEGPSILRIQQVVRGDSAAYFCASSASAGTGFEKLFFGSGTQLSVL.

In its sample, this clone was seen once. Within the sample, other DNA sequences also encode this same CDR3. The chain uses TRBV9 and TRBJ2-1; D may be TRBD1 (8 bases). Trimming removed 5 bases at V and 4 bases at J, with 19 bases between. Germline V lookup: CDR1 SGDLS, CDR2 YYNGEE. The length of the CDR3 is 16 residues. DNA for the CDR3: TGTGCCAGCAGGCCGACAGGGGAGGGAGCATACAATGAGCAGTTCTTC. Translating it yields CASRPTGEGAYNEQFF. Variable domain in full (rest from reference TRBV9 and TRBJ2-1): DSGVTQTPKHLITATGQRVTLRCSPRSGDLSVYWYQQSLDQGLQFLIQYYNGEERAKGNILERFSAQQFPDLHSELNLSSLELGDSALYFCASRPTGEGAYNEQFFGPGTRLTVL.

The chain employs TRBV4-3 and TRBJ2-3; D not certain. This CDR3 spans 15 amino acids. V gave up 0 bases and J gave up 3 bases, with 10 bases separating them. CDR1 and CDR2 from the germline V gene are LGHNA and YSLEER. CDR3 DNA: TGCGCCAGCAGCCAAGAGGTAATAGATACAGATACGCAGTATTTT. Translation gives CASSQEVIDTDTQYF.